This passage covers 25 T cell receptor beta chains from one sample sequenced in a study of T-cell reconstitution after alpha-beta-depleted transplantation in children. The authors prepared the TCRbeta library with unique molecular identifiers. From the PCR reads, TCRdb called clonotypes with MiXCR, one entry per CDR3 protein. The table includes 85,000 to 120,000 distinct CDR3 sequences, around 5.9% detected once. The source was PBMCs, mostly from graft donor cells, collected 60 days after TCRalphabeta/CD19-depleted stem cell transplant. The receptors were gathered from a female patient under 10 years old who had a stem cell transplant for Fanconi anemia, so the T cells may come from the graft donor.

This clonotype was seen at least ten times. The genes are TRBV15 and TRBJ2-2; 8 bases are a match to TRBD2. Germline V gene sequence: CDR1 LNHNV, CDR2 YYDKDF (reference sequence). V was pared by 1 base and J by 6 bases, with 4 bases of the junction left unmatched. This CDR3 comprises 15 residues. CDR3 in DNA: TGTGCCACCAGCAGAGCGAGCGGGGGACCCGGGGAGCTGTTTTTT. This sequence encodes CATSRASGGPGELFF.

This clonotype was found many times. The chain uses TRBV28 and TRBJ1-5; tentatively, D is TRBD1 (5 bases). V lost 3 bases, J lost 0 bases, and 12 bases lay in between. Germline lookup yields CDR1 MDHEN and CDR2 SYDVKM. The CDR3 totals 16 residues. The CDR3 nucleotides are TGTGCCAGCAGTTTCCGCAGGGCCTATAGCAATCAGCCCCAGCATTTT. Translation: CASSFRRAYSNQPQHF.

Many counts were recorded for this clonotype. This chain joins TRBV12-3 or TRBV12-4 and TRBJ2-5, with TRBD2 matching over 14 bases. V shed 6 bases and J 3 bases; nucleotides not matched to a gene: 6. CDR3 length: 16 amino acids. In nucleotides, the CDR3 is TGTGCCAGCAGCCCCGGACTAGCGGGGGGAAAAGAGACCCAGTACTTC. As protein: CASSPGLAGGKETQYF.

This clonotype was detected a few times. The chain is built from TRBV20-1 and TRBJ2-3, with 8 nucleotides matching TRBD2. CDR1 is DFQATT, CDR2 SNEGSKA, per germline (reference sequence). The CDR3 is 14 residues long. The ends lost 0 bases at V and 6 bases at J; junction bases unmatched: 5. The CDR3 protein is CSARERAGVDTQYF. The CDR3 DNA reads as TGCAGTGCTAGAGAAAGAGCGGGAGTCGATACGCAGTATTTT.

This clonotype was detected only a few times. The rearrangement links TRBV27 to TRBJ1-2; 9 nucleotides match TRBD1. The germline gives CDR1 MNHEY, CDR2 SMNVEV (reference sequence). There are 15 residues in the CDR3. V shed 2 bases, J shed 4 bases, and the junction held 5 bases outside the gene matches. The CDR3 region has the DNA TGTGCCAGCAGTTTACAGGGACAGGGAATCTATGGCTACACCTTC. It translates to CASSLQGQGIYGYTF.

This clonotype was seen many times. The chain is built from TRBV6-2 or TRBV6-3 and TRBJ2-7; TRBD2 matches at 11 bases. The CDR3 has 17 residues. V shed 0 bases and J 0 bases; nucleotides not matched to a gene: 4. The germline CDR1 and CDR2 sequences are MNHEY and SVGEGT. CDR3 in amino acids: CASSYSGTSGLSYEQYF. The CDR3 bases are TGTGCCAGCAGTTACTCAGGGACTAGCGGACTCTCCTACGAGCAGTACTTC.

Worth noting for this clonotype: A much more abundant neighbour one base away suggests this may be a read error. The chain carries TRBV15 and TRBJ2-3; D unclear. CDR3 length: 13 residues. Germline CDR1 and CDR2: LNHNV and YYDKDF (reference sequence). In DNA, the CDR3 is TGTTCCACCAGCAGAGATACCCTAGATACGCAGTATTTT. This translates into CSTSRDTLDTQYF.

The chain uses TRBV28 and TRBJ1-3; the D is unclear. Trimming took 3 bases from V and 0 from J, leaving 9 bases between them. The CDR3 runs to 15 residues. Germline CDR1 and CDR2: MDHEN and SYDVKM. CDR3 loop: CASSFSLLSGNTIYF. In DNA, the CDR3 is TGTGCCAGCAGTTTTAGTCTGCTCTCTGGAAACACCATATATTTT.

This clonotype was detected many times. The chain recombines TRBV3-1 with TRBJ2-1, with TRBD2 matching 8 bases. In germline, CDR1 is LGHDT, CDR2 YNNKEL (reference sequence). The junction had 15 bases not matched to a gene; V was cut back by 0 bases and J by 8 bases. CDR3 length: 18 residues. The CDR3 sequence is CASSQDSTVGLGLHEQFF. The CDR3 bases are TGTGCCAGCAGCCAAGATAGCACGGTGGGACTAGGTTTGCATGAGCAGTTCTTC.

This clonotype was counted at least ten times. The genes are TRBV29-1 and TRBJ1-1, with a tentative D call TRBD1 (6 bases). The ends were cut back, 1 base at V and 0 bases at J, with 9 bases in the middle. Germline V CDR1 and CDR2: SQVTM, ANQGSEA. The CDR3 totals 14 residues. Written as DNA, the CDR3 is TGCAGCGTTGAAGTCGGACAGATGAACACTGAAGCTTTCTTT. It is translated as CSVEVGQMNTEAFF.

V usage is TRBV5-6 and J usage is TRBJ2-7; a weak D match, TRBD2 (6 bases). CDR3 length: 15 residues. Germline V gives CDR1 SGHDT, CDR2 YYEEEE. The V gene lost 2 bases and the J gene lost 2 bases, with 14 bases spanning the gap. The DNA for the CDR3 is TGTGCCAGCAGCTTTAATAGACTAGTCCCCTACGAGCAGTACTTC. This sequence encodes CASSFNRLVPYEQYF.

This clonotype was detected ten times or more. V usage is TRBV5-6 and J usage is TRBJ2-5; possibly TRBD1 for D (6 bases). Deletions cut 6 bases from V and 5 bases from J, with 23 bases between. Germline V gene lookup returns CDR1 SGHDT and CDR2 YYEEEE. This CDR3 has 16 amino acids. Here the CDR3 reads CASNSHSWGRGETQYF. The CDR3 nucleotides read TGTGCCAGCAACTCCCACTCGTGGGGTAGGGGGGAGACCCAGTACTTC.

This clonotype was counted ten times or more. CDR3 region: CATSREAGNTGELFF. The CDR3 DNA reads TGTGCCACCAGCAGAGAGGCAGGGAACACCGGGGAGCTGTTTTTT. This sequence joins TRBV15 and TRBJ2-2, with no clear D. Trimming took off 0 bases at V and 1 base at J, with 6 bases between the two ends. Per germline, CDR1 LNHNV and CDR2 YYDKDF (reference sequence). The CDR3 consists of 15 residues.

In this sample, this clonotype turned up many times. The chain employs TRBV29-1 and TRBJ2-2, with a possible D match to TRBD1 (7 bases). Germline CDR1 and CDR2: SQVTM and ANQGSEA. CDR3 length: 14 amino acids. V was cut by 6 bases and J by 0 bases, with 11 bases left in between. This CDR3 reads CSVRGQPNTGELFF. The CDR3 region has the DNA TGCAGCGTGCGGGGACAGCCGAACACCGGGGAGCTGTTTTTT.

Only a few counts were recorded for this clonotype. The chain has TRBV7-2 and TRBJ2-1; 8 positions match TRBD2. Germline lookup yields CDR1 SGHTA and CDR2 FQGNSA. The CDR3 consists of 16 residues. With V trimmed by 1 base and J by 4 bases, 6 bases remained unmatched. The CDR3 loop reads CASSLESGTRYNEQFF. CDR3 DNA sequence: TGTGCCAGCAGCTTAGAGTCCGGGACTAGGTACAATGAGCAGTTCTTC.

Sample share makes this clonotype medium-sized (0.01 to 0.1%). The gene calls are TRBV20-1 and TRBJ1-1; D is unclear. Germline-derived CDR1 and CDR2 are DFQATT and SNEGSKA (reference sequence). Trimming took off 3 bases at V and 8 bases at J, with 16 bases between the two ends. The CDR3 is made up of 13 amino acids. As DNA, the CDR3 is TGCAGTGCTAGTAGGCAGGCCTATACGGAAGCTTTCTTT. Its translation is CSASRQAYTEAFF.

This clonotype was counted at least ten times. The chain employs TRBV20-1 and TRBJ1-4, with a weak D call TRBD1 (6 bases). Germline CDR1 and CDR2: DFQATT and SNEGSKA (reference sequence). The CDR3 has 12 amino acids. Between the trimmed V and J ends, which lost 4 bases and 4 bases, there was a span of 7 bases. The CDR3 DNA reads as TGCAGTGCTAAGGGACATAATGAAAAACTGTTTTTT. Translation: CSAKGHNEKLFF.

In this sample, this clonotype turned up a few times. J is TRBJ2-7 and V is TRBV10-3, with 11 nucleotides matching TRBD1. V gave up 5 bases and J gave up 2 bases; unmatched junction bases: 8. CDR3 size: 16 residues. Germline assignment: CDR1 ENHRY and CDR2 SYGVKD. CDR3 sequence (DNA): TGTGCCATCAGTAGGAATCCGGGACAGGGGGCCTACGAGCAGTACTTC. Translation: CAISRNPGQGAYEQYF.

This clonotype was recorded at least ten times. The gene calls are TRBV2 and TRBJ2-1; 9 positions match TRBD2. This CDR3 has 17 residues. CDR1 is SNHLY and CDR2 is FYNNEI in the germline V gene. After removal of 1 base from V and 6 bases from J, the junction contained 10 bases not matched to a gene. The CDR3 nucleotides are TGTGCCAGCAGTGAAGAGGTGGGCGGGGGGGCCCGCAATGAGCAGTTCTTC. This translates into CASSEEVGGGARNEQFF.

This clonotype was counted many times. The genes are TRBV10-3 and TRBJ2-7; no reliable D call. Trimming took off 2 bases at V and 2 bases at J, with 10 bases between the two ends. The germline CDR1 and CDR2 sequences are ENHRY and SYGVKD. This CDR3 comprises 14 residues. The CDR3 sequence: CAISEAGTTYEQYF. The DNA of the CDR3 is TGTGCCATCAGTGAGGCAGGAACGACCTACGAGCAGTACTTC.

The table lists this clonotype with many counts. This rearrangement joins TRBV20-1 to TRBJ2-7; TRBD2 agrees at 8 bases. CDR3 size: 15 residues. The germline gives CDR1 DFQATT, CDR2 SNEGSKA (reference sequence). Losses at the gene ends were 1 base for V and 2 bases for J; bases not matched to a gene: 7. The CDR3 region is CSARGGGRIPYEQYF. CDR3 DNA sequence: TGCAGTGCTAGAGGCGGCGGGAGGATCCCCTACGAGCAGTACTTC.

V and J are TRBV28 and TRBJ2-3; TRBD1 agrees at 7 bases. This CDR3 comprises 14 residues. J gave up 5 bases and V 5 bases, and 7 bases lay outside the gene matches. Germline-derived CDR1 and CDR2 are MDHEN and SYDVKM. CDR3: CASSPRTGRDTQYF. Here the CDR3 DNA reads TGTGCCAGCAGTCCCCGGACAGGCAGAGATACGCAGTATTTT.

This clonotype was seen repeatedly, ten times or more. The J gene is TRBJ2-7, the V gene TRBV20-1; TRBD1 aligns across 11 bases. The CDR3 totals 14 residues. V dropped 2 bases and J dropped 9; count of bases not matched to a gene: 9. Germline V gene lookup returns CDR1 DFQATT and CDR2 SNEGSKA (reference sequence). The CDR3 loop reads CSARTGQGVSGQYF. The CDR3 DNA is TGCAGTGCTAGAACGGGACAGGGGGTCTCCGGGCAGTACTTC.

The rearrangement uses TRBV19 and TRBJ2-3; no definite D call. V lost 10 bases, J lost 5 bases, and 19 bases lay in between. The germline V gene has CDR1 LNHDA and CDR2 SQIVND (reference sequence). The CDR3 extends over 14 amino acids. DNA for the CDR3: TGTGCCACCGCAATCTGGGGTCGTAGAGATACGCAGTATTTT. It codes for CATAIWGRRDTQYF.

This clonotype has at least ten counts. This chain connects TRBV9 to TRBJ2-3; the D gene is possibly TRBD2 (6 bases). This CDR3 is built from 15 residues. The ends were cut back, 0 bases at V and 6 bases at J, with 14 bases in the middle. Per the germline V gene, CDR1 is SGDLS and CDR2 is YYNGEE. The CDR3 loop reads CASSVEAGTRDTQYF. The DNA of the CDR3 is TGTGCCAGCAGCGTAGAGGCGGGGACTCGGGATACGCAGTATTTT.